This T cell receptor beta chain was observed in a study of CD8 T cells in ankylosing spondylitis. This clonotype was observed many times. Its antigen is unknown. Findings and caveats of the study: Characteristic, it appeared, of ankylosing spondylitis blood was a TCR beta motif of several highly homologous variants. Existing reports had already noted some motif variants in reactive arthritis synovial fluid and blood.

TCRdb passed the 5' RACE reads through MiXCR, listing each CDR3 protein once. There are 390,000 or so distinct CDR3 sequences in the sample; 20% to 25% occur only once, and approximately 16% lies in the top ten. V dropped 3 bases and J dropped 3; count of bases not matched to a gene: 2. CDR1 is KGHSH and CDR2 is LQKENI in the germline V gene. The CDR3 has 14 residues. Specimen: blood, either unsorted or a sorted T cell fraction (not recorded which). The chain joins TRBV18 to TRBJ2-1; 7 positions agree with TRBD1. The origin of this receptor is a male donor with ankylosing spondylitis. CDR3 nucleotide sequence: TGTGCCAGCTCACCGGACAGGCTCTACAATGAGCAGTTCTTC. It translates to CASSPDRLYNEQFF. Complete variable domain (other parts from reference TRBV18 and TRBJ2-1): NAGVMQNPRHLVRRRGQEARLRCSPMKGHSHVYWYRQLPEEGLKFMVYLQKENIIDESGMPKERFSAEFPKEGPSILRIQQVVRGDSAAYFCASSPDRLYNEQFFGPGTRLTVL.